This entry features one TCR beta chain sequence. This clonotype has more than one count but fewer than ten. Its specific antigen is unknown. Per-base qualities were not stored, and no clone one base away is much larger. The CDR1 and CDR2 encoded by the germline V gene are SGHVS and FNYEAQ. There are 17 amino acids in the CDR3, from cysteine to phenylalanine inclusive. Only the CDR3 DNA is retained, 51 bases long and in frame from the first base. Between the V and J ends, shortened by 5 bases and 11 bases respectively, the junction contains 28 bases. Libraries were built with PCR. For sequencing, an Illumina HiSeq 2500 was employed. Molecular barcoding was employed in the preparation of TCR libraries, with unique molecular identifiers being used to normalize TCRbeta repertoire quantification. Through fastp at Q25 and MiXCR, TCRdb rebuilt clones from the public reads, retaining in-frame beta chains. Under each unique CDR3 protein, matching rows form one entry showing the most common genes and DNA. In all, the sample holds 250,000 to 350,000 distinct CDR3 sequences, and over 20% of those were seen once. The leading ten clones occupy 10% to 11% of the sample.

The sample's treatment or condition label, decoded: allogeneic hematopoietic cell transplantation with graft depleted of TCRalphabeta T cells and CD19 B cells. TCRalphabeta/CD19-depleted allogeneic hematopoietic cell grafts were given to the transplant recipients, all of whom were children. This sample was included in a study of T-cell reconstitution after alpha-beta-depleted transplantation in children (dated by TCRdb to the mid-2010s). About the full investigation: The study quantitatively tracked T-cell immune reconstitution after TCRalphabeta/CD19-depleted allogeneic hematopoietic cell transplantation in children using TCR repertoire profiling. The paper as a whole reports these results and caveats: In some patients, the high TCRbeta diversity seen at day 60 was put down to recipient T cells and intrathymic progenitors that had survived conditioning. The apparently early alphabetaT-cell count recovery about two months after transplant was reportedly dependent on only several hundred rapidly expanded clones derived from non-depleted graft cells. Over subsequent months, a decline in hyperexpanded clone frequencies was noted, and after one year, T-cell counts and TCRbeta diversity were mostly ascribed to newly produced T cells.

The sequence joins TRBV7-6 to TRBJ2-1; TRBD2 might be the D gene, on 7 matching bases. This sample comprised PBMCs, mostly from graft donor cells, obtained 180 days after TCRalphabeta/CD19-depleted stem cell transplant. This TCR derives from a male patient younger than 18 who had a stem cell transplant for acute lymphoblastic leukemia, so the T cells may come from the graft donor. The CDR3 region: CASSSSVGGTLKLKQFF. At the DNA level, the sequence is TGTGCCAGCAGCAGCTCTGTGGGGGGGACACTTAAATTAAAGCAGTTCTTC. With all but the CDR3 taken from the reference TRBV7-6 and TRBJ2-1 genes, the full variable domain is: GAGVSQSPRYKVTKRGQDVALRCDPISGHVSLYWYRQALGQGPEFLTYFNYEAQQDKSGLPNDRFSAERPEGSISTLTIQRTEQRDSAMYRCASSSSVGGTLKLKQFFGPGTRLTVL.